One and the same sample provided the 21 T cell receptor beta chains below, sequenced in a study of blood T cells in healthy people across ages. Primers used in a second PCR of about 6 to 11 cycles were a sample-barcoded 5' primer and a J-beta primer mix. TCRdb re-called the 5' RACE reads with MiXCR, one entry per CDR3 protein. In the table there are approximately 1,700,000 distinct CDR3 sequences, about two fifths of which are singletons. Sequenced: blood. Receptors were obtained from a human donor in good health.

The V gene is TRBV3-1, the J gene TRBJ2-5; D call uncertain. This CDR3 comprises 16 residues. Trimming took 2 bases from V and 0 from J, leaving 13 bases between them. Germline CDR1 LGHDT, CDR2 YNNKEL (reference sequence). The CDR3 DNA sequence: TGTGCCAGCAGCCAAAAATCGGTGGCCCACCAAGAGACCCAGTACTTC. Protein: CASSQKSVAHQETQYF.

The CDR3 region has the DNA TGTGCCAGCAGCCCCCTCTATGGGGCGGTGGAGACCCAGTACTTC. This gives the protein CASSPLYGAVETQYF. This chain connects TRBV3-1 to TRBJ2-7, with TRBD1 as a possible D gene (5 bases). The J call could be wrong; TRBJ2-5 is a better fit for the DNA end. The CDR3 consists of 15 residues. In germline, CDR1 is LGHDT, CDR2 YNNKEL (reference sequence).

This clonotype was seen repeatedly, ten times or more. The chain couples TRBV7-9 to TRBJ2-5; 13 bases line up with TRBD2. Trimming took 5 bases from V and 7 from J; bases not matched to a gene: 10. CDR1 is SEHNR and CDR2 is FQNEAQ in the germline V gene (reference sequence). The CDR3 is 16 amino acids. Written as DNA, the CDR3 is TGTGCCAGCAGCCCTGGACTAGCGGGGGATCAGGCGACCCAGTACTTC. Amino acid sequence: CASSPGLAGDQATQYF.

The CDR3 sequence: CASSRYKTGNNEQFF. The CDR3 nucleotides read TGTGCCAGCAGCCGTTATAAGACAGGGAACAATGAGCAGTTCTTC. V gene TRBV11-1 combines with J gene TRBJ2-1; 7 bases align to TRBD1. CDR3 length: 15 residues. CDR1 is SGHAT and CDR2 is FQDESV in the germline V gene (reference sequence). Losses at the gene ends were 5 bases for V and 5 bases for J; bases not matched to a gene: 9. Combining the CDR3 with reference TRBV11-1 and TRBJ2-1 gives the whole variable domain EAEVAQSPRYKITEKSQAVAFWCDPISGHATLYWYRQILGQGPELLVQFQDESVVDDSQLPKDRFSAERLKGVDSTLKIQPAELGDSAMYLCASSRYKTGNNEQFFGPGTRLTVL.

The chain uses TRBV20-1 and TRBJ2-3; either TRBD1 or TRBD2 may supply D (5 bases each). CDR1 and CDR2 from the germline V gene are DFQATT and SNEGSKA (reference sequence). Trimming removed 6 bases from V and 4 bases from J, with 17 bases in between. The CDR3 has 14 residues. The CDR3 spells CSAPDGAEADTQYF. The DNA of the CDR3 is TGCAGTGCCCCAGACGGGGCTGAAGCAGATACGCAGTATTTT.

In its sample, this clonotype was seen a few times. This chain uses TRBV20-1 with TRBJ2-4; no definite D call. Germline CDR1 is DFQATT and CDR2 is SNEGSKA (reference sequence). V gave up 4 bases and J gave up 4 bases, with 5 bases separating them. This CDR3 has 11 residues. CDR3 in DNA: TGCAGTGCTAACGGGAAAAACATTCAGTACTTC. This codes for CSANGKNIQYF.

The chain links TRBV4-3 to TRBJ1-2; D is ambiguous. CDR3 length equals 13 residues. The V end lost 3 bases, the J end lost 8 bases, and 13 bases lay between the germline ends. Germline CDR1 reads LGHNA; CDR2 reads YSLEER. The CDR3 reads CASSQNHMGGYTF. CDR3 in DNA: TGCGCCAGCAGCCAGAACCACATGGGAGGCTACACCTTC.

The chain joins TRBV28 to TRBJ1-1; a weak D match, TRBD1 (5 bases). CDR3 length: 12 amino acids. The germline V gene has CDR1 MDHEN and CDR2 SYDVKM. V was trimmed by 5 bases and J by 8 bases, leaving 12 bases between them. CDR3 sequence: CASSPIRGEAFF. CDR3 nucleotide sequence: TGTGCCAGCAGTCCTATTAGGGGCGAAGCTTTCTTT.

The CDR3, as DNA: TGTGCCAGCAGCCGCGGGACGCTTCCCAGCGAGCAGTACTTC. This codes for CASSRGTLPSEQYF. The rearrangement uses TRBV5-5 and TRBJ2-4; D is possibly TRBD2 (6 bases). The J call is in doubt because the DNA end fits TRBJ2-7 better. The germline gives CDR1 SGHKS, CDR2 YYEKEE (reference sequence). The length of the CDR3 is 14 residues.

The J gene is TRBJ2-7, the V gene TRBV15; D perhaps matches TRBD1 (7 bases). V gave up 5 bases and J gave up 4 bases, with 21 bases separating them. CDR1 and CDR2 (germline): LNHNV, YYDKDF (reference sequence). The CDR3 sequence is 16 residues long. In nucleotides, the CDR3 is TGTGCCACCAGCGGAGGGGACCCGGAGGGGGCTTACGAGCAGTACTTC. Protein sequence: CATSGGDPEGAYEQYF.

This sequence joins TRBV29-1 and TRBJ1-4; no clear D. Germline lookup yields CDR1 SQVTM and CDR2 ANQGSEA. V lost 5 bases and J 3 bases, leaving 10 bases between the germline ends. The CDR3 runs 13 residues. Here the CDR3 reads CSVRSGSNEKLFF. The CDR3, as DNA: TGCAGCGTTCGATCGGGATCTAATGAAAAACTGTTTTTT.

This clonotype has a handful of counts. The rearrangement uses TRBV20-1 and TRBJ2-1; 9 nucleotides align to TRBD2. Trimming cost V 3 bases and J 0 bases; bases outside gene matches: 6. Per germline, CDR1 DFQATT and CDR2 SNEGSKA (reference sequence). This CDR3 comprises 16 residues. CDR3 sequence (DNA): TGCAGTGCTAGTGTGCGGGGGGGCCTCTCCTACAATGAGCAGTTCTTC. Translation gives CSASVRGGLSYNEQFF.

This clonotype was picked up a small number of times. This sequence joins TRBV20-1 and TRBJ2-5, with a weak D call TRBD1 (6 bases). Germline V gene lookup returns CDR1 DFQATT and CDR2 SNEGSKA (reference sequence). This CDR3 has 14 amino acids. V shed 6 bases and J shed 0 bases, with 14 bases lying between them. This CDR3 reads CSAASGAHQETQYF. CDR3 nucleotide sequence: TGCAGTGCCGCCTCAGGGGCCCACCAAGAGACCCAGTACTTC.

This clonotype was detected only a few times. An end of the junction differs from the germline gene, which may be a read error. This chain connects TRBV18 to TRBJ2-7; D is unresolved. The CDR3 extends over 12 amino acids. The germline V gene has CDR1 KGHSH and CDR2 LQKENI. The CDR3 loop is CTSSDGAYEQYF. For the CDR3, the DNA is TGTACCAGCTCGGACGGAGCCTACGAGCAGTACTTC.

The CDR3 loop is CASSQDPGEETQYF. CDR3 coding DNA: TGTGCCAGCAGCCAAGACCCAGGGGAAGAGACCCAGTACTTC. V is TRBV4-2 and J is TRBJ2-5; D is possibly TRBD1 (6 bases). The CDR3 covers 14 residues. Germline V gene sequence: CDR1 LGHNA, CDR2 YNFKEQ. V shed 0 bases and J shed 3 bases, with 8 bases lying between them.

There are a few counts of this clonotype. V gene TRBV7-9 combines with J gene TRBJ2-1, with D perhaps matching TRBD2 (5 bases). Trimming shortened V by 1 base and J by 4 bases, and 11 bases separated the two germline ends. Germline CDR1 is SEHNR and CDR2 is FQNEAQ (reference sequence). This CDR3 spans 15 amino acids. CDR3 region: CASSLGVAYYNEQFF. Here the CDR3 DNA reads TGTGCCAGCAGCTTAGGGGTAGCGTATTACAATGAGCAGTTCTTC.

The chain uses TRBV25-1 and TRBJ2-5; TRBD1 agrees at 8 bases. V lost 4 bases, J lost 2 bases, and 9 bases stayed unmatched. From germline, CDR1 is MGHDK and CDR2 SYGVNS. The CDR3 covers 16 residues. CDR3 protein: CASSGFAGQGQETQYF. CDR3 bases: TGTGCCAGCAGTGGTTTCGCCGGACAGGGACAAGAGACCCAGTACTTC.

On this clonotype itself: A read error is possible here, since a much larger clone lies one base away. This sequence joins TRBV6-6 and TRBJ1-5; 9 nucleotides match TRBD1. Germline CDR1 MNHNY, CDR2 SVGAGI (reference sequence). The CDR3 has 15 residues. After removal of 5 bases from V and 7 bases from J, the junction contained 9 bases not matched to a gene. The CDR3 DNA is TGTGCCAGCAGTGCCCCGACAGGGGGGAAACAGCCCCAGCATTTT. This encodes CASSAPTGGKQPQHF.

The chain recombines TRBV10-3 with TRBJ2-1; 14 bases align to TRBD2. J lost 7 bases, V lost 5 bases, and 10 bases had no gene match. Looked up from germline, CDR1 is ENHRY and CDR2 is SYGVKD. CDR3 size: 17 residues. As DNA, the CDR3 is TGTGCCATCAGTTCCGGGACTAGCGGGGGCGGGAAGAATGAGCAGTTCTTC. It is translated as CAISSGTSGGGKNEQFF.

The table lists this clonotype with a few counts. The chain combines TRBV28 with TRBJ2-5, with 8 bases fitting TRBD2. V dropped 7 bases and J dropped 5; count of bases not matched to a gene: 15. CDR1 is MDHEN and CDR2 is SYDVKM in the germline V gene. The CDR3 runs to 16 residues. Here the CDR3 reads CASMEPRGGQRETQYF. The CDR3 DNA reads TGTGCCAGCATGGAACCCCGGGGGGGCCAAAGGGAGACCCAGTACTTC.

This clonotype was counted between two and nine times. The chain has TRBV12-3 or TRBV12-4 and TRBJ1-5, with unresolved D. The V end was cut by 0 bases, the J end by 7 bases, with 7 bases between. The CDR3 has 13 amino acids. The CDR3 DNA sequence: TGTGCCAGCAGTTTAGCTGGGGTACAGCCCCAGCATTTT. Translation: CASSLAGVQPQHF.